This T cell receptor (beta chain) comes out of a study of T-cell reconstitution after alpha-beta-depleted transplantation in children. On this clonotype: Its antigen is unknown.

TCRbeta library construction was performed incorporating unique molecular identifiers. TCRdb re-called the PCR reads with MiXCR, one entry per CDR3 protein. Among about 300,000 distinct CDR3 sequences listed, over 7.5% were seen once. This CDR3 is built from 13 residues. In germline, CDR1 is DFQATT, CDR2 SNEGSKA (reference sequence). With 7 bases removed from V and 0 bases from J, the gap between germline ends came to 13 bases. Study-level points and caveats: Expanded graft clones, several hundred of them, were reportedly the source of alpha-beta T cells about two months after transplant. TCRbeta diversity was high at day 60 in some patients (a result of surviving recipient T cells and thymic progenitors). By one year post-transplant, T-cell counts and diversity largely arose from T cells that were newly produced.

The sequencing here drew on peripheral blood, taken 360 days after TCRalphabeta/CD19-depleted stem cell transplant. The chain couples TRBV20-1 to TRBJ2-7, with D unclear. The TCR comes from a female patient between 2 and 10 years old who had a stem cell transplant for Fanconi anemia, so the T cells may come from the graft donor. The CDR3 loop reads CSVPHYASYEQYF. The CDR3 DNA reads TGCAGTGTTCCTCACTACGCCTCCTACGAGCAGTACTTC.